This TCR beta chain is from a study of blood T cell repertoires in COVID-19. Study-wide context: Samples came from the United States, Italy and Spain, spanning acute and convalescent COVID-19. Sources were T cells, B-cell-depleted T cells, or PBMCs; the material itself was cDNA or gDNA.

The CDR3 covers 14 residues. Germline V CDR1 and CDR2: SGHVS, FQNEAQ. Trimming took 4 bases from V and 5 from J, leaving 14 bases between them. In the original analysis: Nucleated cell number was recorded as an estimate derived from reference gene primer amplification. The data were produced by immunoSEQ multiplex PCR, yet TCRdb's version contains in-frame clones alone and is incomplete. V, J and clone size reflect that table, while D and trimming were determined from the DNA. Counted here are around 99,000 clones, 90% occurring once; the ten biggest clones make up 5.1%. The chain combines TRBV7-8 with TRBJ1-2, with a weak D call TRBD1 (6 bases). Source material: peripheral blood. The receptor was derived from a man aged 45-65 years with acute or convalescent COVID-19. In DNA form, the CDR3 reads TGTGCCAGCAGCTCCAGGGGTGCGGAGTATGGCTACACCTTC. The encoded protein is CASSSRGAEYGYTF.